This T cell receptor beta chain emerged from a study of blood T cell repertoires in COVID-19. Looking at the study overall: Specimens from acute and convalescent COVID-19 originated in the United States, Italy and Spain.

This table comes from immunoSEQ multiplex PCR, and its TCRdb copy is limited to in-frame clones, with some not included. The table has roughly 150,000 clones, about 80% seen once. CDR3 length: 14 amino acids. V lost 2 bases, J lost 10 bases, and 6 bases stayed unmatched. CDR1 is SGDLS, CDR2 YYNGEE, per germline. Ages ranged from about 18 to 100 years, with residence in more than 20 US areas. This clonotype was sampled from a man between 45 and 60 years old in a cohort exposed to, infected with or recovered from COVID-19 (not recorded which). The rearrangement joins TRBV9 to TRBJ1-6, with TRBD1 identical over 7 bases. Sequenced: PBMCs or T cells enriched from blood (not recorded which). For the CDR3, the DNA is TGTGCCAGCAGCGTTACAGGGGCTAGGTCACCCCTCCACTTT. It codes for CASSVTGARSPLHF.